Sequencing of this T cell receptor (beta chain) was carried out in a study of T-cell reconstitution after alpha-beta-depleted transplantation in children. Preparation of the TCRbeta library was carried out with unique molecular identifiers. TCRdb used MiXCR to reprocess the PCR reads, holding one entry per CDR3 protein. The sample has about 200,000 distinct CDR3 sequences; 5.5% to 7% are singletons. The length of the CDR3 is 17 residues. The germline gives CDR1 ENHRY, CDR2 SYGVKD. V gave up 0 bases and J gave up 3 bases; unmatched junction bases: 8. This clonotype was seen ten or more times. Sequencing used PBMCs, obtained before TCRalphabeta/CD19-depleted stem cell transplant. This clonotype was sampled from a girl less than two years old with combined immunodeficiency, due to receive a stem cell transplant. The genes are TRBV10-3 and TRBJ1-2, with TRBD1 identical over 9 bases. The CDR3 bases are TGTGCCATCAGTGAGTCCTTCCGACAGGGGGGGTACTATGGCTACACCTTC. Translated: CAISESFRQGGYYGYTF.